The 31 T cell receptor beta chains below all came from one sample that was sequenced in a study of T cells after yellow fever vaccination. TCRdb re-called the 5' RACE reads through MiXCR, storing one row per CDR3 protein. The data show under 600,000 distinct CDR3 sequences, with roughly 13% seen just once and around 15% held by the top ten. Source: PBMCs, taken on the day of the yellow fever booster vaccination. The receptor source for this set is a man aged 30 to 39 who received the YFV17D yellow fever vaccine.

The table lists this clonotype with a few counts. The chain joins TRBV6-5 to TRBJ1-4; D remains unclear. The V and J ends lost 4 bases and 8 bases respectively, with 11 bases between them. Germline V CDR1 and CDR2: MNHEY, SVGAGI. The CDR3 is made up of 13 amino acids. The CDR3 region is CASSLGNREKLFF. The CDR3 coding sequence is TGTGCCAGCAGTTTGGGGAATCGAGAAAAACTGTTTTTT.

V usage is TRBV20-1 and J usage is TRBJ2-2; D is unclear. Germline V gene data show CDR1 as DFQATT and CDR2 as SNEGSKA (reference sequence). The CDR3 totals 15 residues. V was shortened by 1 base and J by 0 bases, with 9 bases between the two germline ends. The CDR3 coding sequence is TGCAGTGCTAGAGGCAGGATAGCGAACACCGGGGAGCTGTTTTTT. Its protein is CSARGRIANTGELFF.

This clonotype turned up a few times. The chain carries TRBV11-3 and TRBJ2-1; TRBD2 matches 7 bases. The CDR3 sequence is 15 residues long. The junction had 8 bases not matched to a gene; V was cut back by 1 base and J by 8 bases. CDR1 is SGHNT, CDR2 YENEEA, per germline. The CDR3 coding sequence is TGTGCCAGCAGCTTAGCGGGGCGGGGGTCTCATGAGCAGTTCTTC. It translates to CASSLAGRGSHEQFF.

This clonotype occurred a few times. This rearrangement joins TRBV6-1 to TRBJ2-7, with TRBD1 matching 8 bases. With 8 bases clipped from V and 6 bases from J, the junction kept 9 bases outside the gene matches. CDR3 length: 13 residues. Germline values: CDR1 MNHNS, CDR2 SASEGT. CDR3 protein: CASYSWTGSEQYF. The CDR3 coding sequence is TGTGCCAGCTATTCCTGGACAGGGAGCGAGCAGTACTTC.

The chain employs TRBV12-3 or TRBV12-4 and TRBJ2-2; the match to TRBD1 covers 8 bases. CDR3 length: 14 amino acids. The trim removed 7 bases at V and 5 bases at J, leaving 6 bases unmatched. This CDR3 reads CASTGQGRTGELFF. In DNA, the CDR3 is TGTGCCAGCACCGGACAGGGTAGAACCGGGGAGCTGTTTTTT.

This clonotype occurred a few times. This chain joins TRBV30 and TRBJ2-2, with 9 bases aligning to TRBD1. CDR1 GTSNPN and CDR2 SVGIG come from the germline V gene (reference sequence). Unmatched junction bases numbered 13, after V lost 4 bases and J lost 7 bases. The CDR3 runs to 16 residues. CDR3 loop: CAWTAGDRVRSGELFF. DNA of the CDR3: TGTGCCTGGACCGCTGGGGACAGGGTACGCAGCGGGGAGCTGTTTTTT.

The CDR3 DNA is TGTGCCTGGAGGGGGCTGGTGGAGCAGTACTTC. It yields the protein CAWRGLVEQYF. This chain connects TRBV30 to TRBJ2-7, with D maybe TRBD1 (5 bases). Germline V gene data show CDR1 as GTSNPN and CDR2 as SVGIG (reference sequence). V shed 3 bases and J shed 7 bases, with 10 bases lying between them. This CDR3 has 11 residues.

The V call is TRBV5-4, the J call TRBJ2-3, with a possible D match to TRBD2 (5 bases). Germline V gene lookup returns CDR1 SGHNT and CDR2 YYREEE (reference sequence). The V and J ends lost 1 base and 2 bases respectively, with 17 bases between them. The CDR3 spans 17 residues. CDR3 loop: CASSLPPGGPNTDTQYF. Here the CDR3 DNA reads TGTGCCAGCAGCTTGCCCCCGGGCGGGCCCAACACAGATACGCAGTATTTT.

V usage is TRBV21-1 and J usage is TRBJ2-7; the D call TRBD1 from the table was never checked on the DNA. TRBV21-1 is shown as a pseudogene. The CDR3 spans 15 residues. CDR3 sequence (DNA): TGTGCCAGCAGCAAGTTAGGGACAGGCGCCTACGAGCAGTACTTC. Translated: CASSKLGTGAYEQYF.

This sequence joins TRBV28 and TRBJ2-5, with D possibly TRBD1 on 6 matching bases. The CDR3 consists of 15 residues. Germline V gene lookup returns CDR1 MDHEN and CDR2 SYDVKM. Trimming removed 6 bases from V and 2 bases from J, with 16 bases in between. In DNA form, the CDR3 reads TGTGCCAGCAGCTATCAGGGGCCAGGGCAAGAGACCCAGTACTTC. This encodes CASSYQGPGQETQYF.

This sequence joins TRBV30 and TRBJ2-7; D possibly corresponds to TRBD2 (6 bases). Germline lookup yields CDR1 GTSNPN and CDR2 SVGIG (reference sequence). V was cut by 5 bases and J by 6 bases, with 14 bases left in between. CDR3 length: 12 amino acids. Here the CDR3 DNA reads TGTGCCTGGGCGGGGATGGGGGTCGAGCAGTACTTC. This sequence encodes CAWAGMGVEQYF.

This clonotype appeared many times. J is TRBJ2-1 and V is TRBV7-2; no definite D call. Germline CDR1 SGHTA, CDR2 FQGNSA. Trimming pared 1 base from V and 9 bases from J, leaving 10 bases between. The CDR3 totals 13 residues. The CDR3: CASSLVGWGEQFF. CDR3 DNA: TGTGCCAGCAGCTTAGTTGGCTGGGGTGAGCAGTTCTTC.

The J gene is TRBJ2-3, the V gene TRBV12-3 or TRBV12-4; maybe TRBD1 (7 bases). Trimming pared 8 bases from V and 10 bases from J, leaving 13 bases between. The CDR3 is 11 residues long. In DNA form, the CDR3 reads TGTGCCAGCGTCCAGGGGGGTCCGCAGTATTTT. Protein: CASVQGGPQYF.

This clonotype was found a few times. The chain is built from TRBV7-2 and TRBJ2-3; TRBD1 is a possible D gene (6 bases). Germline V gene data show CDR1 as SGHTA and CDR2 as FQGNSA. Trimming removed 0 bases from V and 1 base from J, with 11 bases in between. The CDR3 runs to 16 residues. The CDR3 sequence is CASSLAPGHRTDTQYF. The CDR3 region has the DNA TGTGCCAGCAGCTTAGCGCCGGGACACCGCACAGATACGCAGTATTTT.

The J gene is TRBJ2-4, the V gene TRBV7-9, with D possibly TRBD2 on 8 matching bases. Germline CDR1 reads SEHNR; CDR2 reads FQNEAQ (reference sequence). Trimming removed 5 bases at V and 9 bases at J, with 26 bases between. This CDR3 is built from 17 residues. The CDR3 bases are TGTGCCAGCAGCAGGGGTCCGGGAGGGACAGTTGGTTCCATTCAGTACTTC. The encoded protein is CASSRGPGGTVGSIQYF.

Regarding this clonotype: Germline is not matched at one junction end, which may reflect a read error. The chain couples TRBV29-1 to TRBJ2-2, with D perhaps matching TRBD1 (5 bases). Germline V gives CDR1 SQVTM, CDR2 ANQGSEA. CDR3 length equals 12 residues. The CDR3 is CSVLRGTRELFF. In DNA form, the CDR3 reads TGCAGCGTTCTTAGGGGCACCCGGGAGCTGTTTTTT.

This clonotype showed up just a few times. The V gene is TRBV20-1, the J gene TRBJ1-4; 7 bases fit TRBD1. V gave up 6 bases and J gave up 0 bases; unmatched junction bases: 7. Germline CDR1 DFQATT, CDR2 SNEGSKA (reference sequence). CDR3 length: 15 residues. The DNA for the CDR3 is TGCAGTGCAAGACAGGGTCGTACAACTAATGAAAAACTGTTTTTT. Its protein product is CSARQGRTTNEKLFF.

This chain connects TRBV27 to TRBJ2-3, with 10 bases aligning to TRBD2. Unmatched junction bases numbered 5, after V lost 7 bases and J lost 1 base. Germline assignment: CDR1 MNHEY and CDR2 SMNVEV (reference sequence). There are 15 residues in the CDR3. Written as DNA, the CDR3 is TGTGCCAGCACTGCGGGGACTAGCGGCACAGATACGCAGTATTTT. This translates into CASTAGTSGTDTQYF.

This clonotype was seen a handful of times. The gene calls are TRBV7-6 and TRBJ2-1; 7 nucleotides agree with TRBD2. Trimming cost V 5 bases and J 1 base; bases outside gene matches: 11. This CDR3 has 17 residues. Germline V gene lookup returns CDR1 SGHVS and CDR2 FNYEAQ. CDR3 sequence: CASSPFALAASYNEQFF. The CDR3 DNA sequence: TGTGCCAGCAGCCCTTTTGCCCTAGCGGCTTCCTACAATGAGCAGTTCTTC.

This clonotype was detected ten times or more. CDR3 bases: TGTGCCAGCAGTGAAGCCGGGACAGTTAATGAAAAACTGTTTTTT. Its protein product is CASSEAGTVNEKLFF. This chain links TRBV28 with TRBJ1-4; TRBD1 aligns across 7 bases. The V segment lost 5 bases and the J segment 4 bases; nucleotides outside the gene matches: 7. The length of the CDR3 is 15 residues. Germline CDR1 MDHEN, CDR2 SYDVKM.

In this sample, this clonotype turned up many times. This chain uses TRBV5-1 with TRBJ1-1; 9 nucleotides agree with TRBD1. The CDR3 consists of 14 residues. V lost 7 bases to trimming and J lost 5 bases; unmatched junction nucleotides: 9. Germline lookup yields CDR1 SGHRS and CDR2 YFSETQ. The CDR3 region is CASFLGQGGTEAFF. In DNA form, the CDR3 reads TGCGCCAGCTTCTTGGGACAGGGTGGAACTGAAGCTTTCTTT. The entire variable domain, with the rest obtained from reference TRBV5-1 and TRBJ1-1, is as follows: KAGVTQTPRYLIKTRGQQVTLSCSPISGHRSVSWYQQTPGQGLQFLFEYFSETQRNKGNFPGRFSGRQFSNSRSEMNVSTLELGDSALYLCASFLGQGGTEAFFGQGTRLTVV.

The J gene is TRBJ1-6, the V gene TRBV6-5; 8 positions agree with TRBD1. CDR1 MNHEY and CDR2 SVGAGI come from the germline V gene. Trimming cost V 4 bases and J 5 bases; bases outside gene matches: 4. CDR3 length: 15 amino acids. The CDR3 DNA sequence: TGTGCCAGCAGTTGGACAGGGAGAGATAATTCACCCCTCCACTTT. Amino acids: CASSWTGRDNSPLHF.

This clonotype was counted only a few times. V is TRBV20-1 and J is TRBJ2-7; D possibly matches TRBD1 or TRBD2 (7 bases each). The CDR3 is 21 amino acids. CDR1 and CDR2 from the germline V gene are DFQATT and SNEGSKA (reference sequence). V was shortened by 3 bases and J by 1 base, with 34 bases between the two germline ends. The CDR3 nucleotides read TGCAGTGCTAGCCCAGACAGGGTTCGGGTTGGAGCGGGACGACTATCCTACGAGCAGTACTTC. It yields the protein CSASPDRVRVGAGRLSYEQYF.

A few counts support this clonotype. The gene calls are TRBV7-9 and TRBJ1-2, with D unresolved. Germline CDR1 SEHNR, CDR2 FQNEAQ (reference sequence). V dropped 5 bases and J dropped 8 bases, with 21 bases sitting between them. CDR3 length: 15 residues. CDR3: CASSQFPRGLEGYTF. Here the CDR3 DNA reads TGTGCCAGCAGCCAGTTTCCCCGTGGTCTAGAGGGCTACACCTTC.

The rearrangement joins TRBV12-3 or TRBV12-4 to TRBJ2-1; tentative D call: TRBD2 (5 bases). The CDR3 sequence is 14 residues long. Trimming shortened V by 2 bases and J by 7 bases, and 12 bases separated the two germline ends. CDR3 nucleotides: TGTGCCAGCAGTTTACTGGGATCGGGGAATGAGCAGTTCTTC. Its translation is CASSLLGSGNEQFF.

Ten or more counts support this clonotype. The chain carries TRBV12-3 or TRBV12-4 and TRBJ2-1; the match to TRBD2 covers 7 bases. The trim removed 6 bases at V and 6 bases at J, leaving 5 bases unmatched. The CDR3 spans 13 residues. CDR3 coding DNA: TGTGCCAGCAGACCGTGGGGGGGCAATGAGCAGTTCTTC. This translates into CASRPWGGNEQFF.

This clonotype has a handful of counts. The gene calls are TRBV19 and TRBJ1-2; unclear D gene. The CDR3 loop spans 13 amino acids. Between the trimmed V and J ends, which lost 3 bases and 4 bases, there was a span of 9 bases. Germline loops: CDR1 LNHDA, CDR2 SQIVND (reference sequence). CDR3 DNA: TGTGCCAGTAGTATCGAACAAGGCTATGGCTACACCTTC. Translation: CASSIEQGYGYTF.

This clonotype was picked up many times. J is TRBJ2-7 and V is TRBV12-3 or TRBV12-4; D not resolved. CDR3 length: 13 residues. Trimming removed 3 bases at V and 5 bases at J, with 11 bases between. DNA for the CDR3: TGTGCCAGCAGTTTGGTCCTATCGAACGAGCAGTACTTC. It codes for CASSLVLSNEQYF.

This clonotype has only a few counts. The chain links TRBV5-5 to TRBJ2-1; 9 bases match TRBD1. The CDR3 loop spans 18 amino acids. CDR1 SGHKS and CDR2 YYEKEE come from the germline V gene (reference sequence). Trimming removed 0 bases from V and 5 bases from J; junction bases left unmatched: 12. CDR3 in DNA: TGTGCCAGCAGCTTGGAAATCTCCGGGACAGGGAGAAACAATGAGCAGTTCTTC. Amino acids: CASSLEISGTGRNNEQFF.

This clonotype has just a few counts. J is TRBJ2-3 and V is TRBV4-2; unclear D gene. Germline V lookup: CDR1 LGHNA, CDR2 YNFKEQ. The germline V and J ends were trimmed by 1 base and 2 bases, with 7 bases remaining between them. The CDR3 spans 14 residues. CDR3 residues: CASSQGADTDTQYF. The CDR3 coding sequence is TGTGCCAGCAGCCAAGGGGCAGACACAGATACGCAGTATTTT.

A few counts support this clonotype. This sequence joins TRBV5-1 and TRBJ2-5, with D possibly being TRBD2 (6 bases). Trimming took off 0 bases at V and 4 bases at J, with 16 bases between the two ends. This CDR3 spans 16 amino acids. Germline lookup yields CDR1 SGHRS and CDR2 YFSETQ. CDR3: CASSLAGDAVLETQYF. Written as DNA, the CDR3 is TGCGCCAGCAGCTTGGCGGGAGATGCGGTGCTAGAGACCCAGTACTTC.